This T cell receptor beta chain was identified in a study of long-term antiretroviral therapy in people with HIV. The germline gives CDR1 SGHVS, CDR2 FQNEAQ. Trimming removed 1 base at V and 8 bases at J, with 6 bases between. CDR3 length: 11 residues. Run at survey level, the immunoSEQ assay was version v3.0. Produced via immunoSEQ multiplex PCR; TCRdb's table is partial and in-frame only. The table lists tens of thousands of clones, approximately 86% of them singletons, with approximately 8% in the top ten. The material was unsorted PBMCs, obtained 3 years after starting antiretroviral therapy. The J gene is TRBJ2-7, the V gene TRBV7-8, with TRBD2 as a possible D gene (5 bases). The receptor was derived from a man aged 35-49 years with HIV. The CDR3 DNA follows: TGTGCCAGCAGCTTAGGAGGGAAGCAGTACTTC. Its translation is CASSLGGKQYF.